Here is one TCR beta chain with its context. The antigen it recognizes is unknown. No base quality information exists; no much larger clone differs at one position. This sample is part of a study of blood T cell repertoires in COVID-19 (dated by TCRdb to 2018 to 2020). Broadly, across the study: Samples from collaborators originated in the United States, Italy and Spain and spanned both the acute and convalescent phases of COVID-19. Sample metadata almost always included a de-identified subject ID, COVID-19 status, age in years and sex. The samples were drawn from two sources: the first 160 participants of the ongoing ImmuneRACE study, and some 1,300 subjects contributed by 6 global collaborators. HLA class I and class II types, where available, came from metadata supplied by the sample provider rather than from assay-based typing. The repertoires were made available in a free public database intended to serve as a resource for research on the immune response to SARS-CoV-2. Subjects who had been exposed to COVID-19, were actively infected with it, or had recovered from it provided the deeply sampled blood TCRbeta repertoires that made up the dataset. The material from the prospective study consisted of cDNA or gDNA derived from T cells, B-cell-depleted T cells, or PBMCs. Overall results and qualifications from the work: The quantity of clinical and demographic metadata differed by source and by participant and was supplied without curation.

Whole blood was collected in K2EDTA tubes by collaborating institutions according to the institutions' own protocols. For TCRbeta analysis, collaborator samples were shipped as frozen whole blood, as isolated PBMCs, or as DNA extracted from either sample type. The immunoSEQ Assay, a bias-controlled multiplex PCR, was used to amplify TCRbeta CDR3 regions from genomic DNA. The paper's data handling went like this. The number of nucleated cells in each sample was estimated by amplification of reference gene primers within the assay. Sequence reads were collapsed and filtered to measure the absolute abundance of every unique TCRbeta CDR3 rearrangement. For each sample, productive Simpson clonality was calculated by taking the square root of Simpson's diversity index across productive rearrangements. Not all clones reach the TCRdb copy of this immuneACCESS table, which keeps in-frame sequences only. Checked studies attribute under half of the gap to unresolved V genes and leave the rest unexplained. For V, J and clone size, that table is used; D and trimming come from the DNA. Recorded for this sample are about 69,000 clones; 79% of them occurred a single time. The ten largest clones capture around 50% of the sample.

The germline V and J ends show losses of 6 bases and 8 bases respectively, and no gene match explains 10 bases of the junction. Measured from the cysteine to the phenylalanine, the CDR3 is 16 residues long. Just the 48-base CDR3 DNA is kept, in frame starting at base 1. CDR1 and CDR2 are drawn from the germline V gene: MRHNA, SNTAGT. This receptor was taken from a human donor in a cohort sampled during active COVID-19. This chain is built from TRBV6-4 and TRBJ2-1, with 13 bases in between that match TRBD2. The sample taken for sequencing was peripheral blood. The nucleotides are TGTGCCAGCAGCCTGAAACTAGCGGGAGGGCATCATGAGCAGTTCTTC. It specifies CASSLKLAGGHHEQFF.